The next 3 T cell receptor beta chains were all read from a single sample in a study of blood T cells in healthy people across ages. A second PCR of 7 to 11 cycles used a sample-barcoded 5' primer and a J-beta primer mix. TCRdb ran MiXCR on the 5' RACE reads and lists one entry per CDR3 protein. The sample has hundreds of thousands of distinct CDR3 sequences, 46% seen once; the top ten hold 15% to 20%. Specimen: blood. These TCRs come from an elderly man in good health.

This clonotype showed up just a few times. For the CDR3, the DNA is TGTGCCATCAGTTCGAGGCCACCAGAGGAGTCTGGGGCCAACGTCCTGACTTTC. It encodes CAISSRPPEESGANVLTF. The V call is TRBV10-3, the J call TRBJ2-6; D is unclear. The CDR3 sequence is 18 residues long. Trimming stripped 5 bases from V and 1 base from J, with 18 bases between. Germline CDR1 ENHRY, CDR2 SYGVKD.

This chain links TRBV12-3 or TRBV12-4 with TRBJ2-1; 7 nucleotides match TRBD2. V shed 6 bases, J shed 9 bases, and the junction held 5 bases outside the gene matches. CDR3 size: 12 residues. CDR3 coding DNA: TGTGCCAGCAGCCTAACTAGCGTTGAGCAGTTCTTC. Its translation: CASSLTSVEQFF.

This clonotype was seen only a few times. The genes are TRBV3-1 and TRBJ2-1, with TRBD2 as a possible D gene (6 bases). The germline gives CDR1 LGHDT, CDR2 YNNKEL (reference sequence). CDR3 length: 12 amino acids. Trimming took 0 bases from V and 13 from J, leaving 10 bases between them. CDR3 protein: CASSQEASVQFF. The CDR3, as DNA: TGTGCCAGCAGCCAAGAGGCTAGCGTACAGTTCTTC.